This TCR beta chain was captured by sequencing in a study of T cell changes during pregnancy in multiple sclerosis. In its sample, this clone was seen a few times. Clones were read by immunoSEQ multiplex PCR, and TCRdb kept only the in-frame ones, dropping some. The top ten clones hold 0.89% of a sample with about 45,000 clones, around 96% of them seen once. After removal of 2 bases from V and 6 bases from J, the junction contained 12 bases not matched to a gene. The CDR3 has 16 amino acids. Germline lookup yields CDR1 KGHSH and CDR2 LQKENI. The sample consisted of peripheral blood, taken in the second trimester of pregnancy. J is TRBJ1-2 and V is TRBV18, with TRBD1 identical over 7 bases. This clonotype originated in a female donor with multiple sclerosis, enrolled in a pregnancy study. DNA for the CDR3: TGTGCCAGCTCACCAGGGACAGAGTTAAAGGGCCATGGCTACACCTTC. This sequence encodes CASSPGTELKGHGYTF.